This T cell receptor (beta chain) was captured in a study of beta chain features in type 1 diabetes. General study results and limits: Cells that show high TCR expression could be over-represented by cDNA sequencing.

Expressed TCRB transcripts were sequenced, since all the RNA that had been isolated was reverse transcribed. Libraries were prepared by immunoSEQ multiplex PCR; TCRdb keeps only in-frame clonotypes and omits some of them. The repertoire has about 220,000 clones, roughly a tenth of them found once; the top ten carry roughly 1.3%. This clone was seen more than once but under ten times. Its specificity is unknown. Each donor gave one heparinised blood draw averaging around 120 mL. Cells sorted by CD45RO/CCR7/CD25/CD127/CD95/CD27 comprised CD4+ naive, central memory, regulatory and stem cell-like memory cells. Sequencing was performed on central memory CD4+ T cells from blood. The source is a man between 18 and 29 years old in good health.

The CDR3 here is CASRLQGEAYEQYF. CDR3 coding DNA: TGCGCCAGCAGACTACAGGGGGAAGCCTACGAGCAGTACTTC. The V gene is TRBV23-1, the J gene TRBJ2-7; 8 positions match TRBD1. TRBV23-1 is an ORF, with its function uncertain. The CDR3 consists of 14 residues. V shed 6 bases, J shed 2 bases, and the junction held 6 bases outside the gene matches.